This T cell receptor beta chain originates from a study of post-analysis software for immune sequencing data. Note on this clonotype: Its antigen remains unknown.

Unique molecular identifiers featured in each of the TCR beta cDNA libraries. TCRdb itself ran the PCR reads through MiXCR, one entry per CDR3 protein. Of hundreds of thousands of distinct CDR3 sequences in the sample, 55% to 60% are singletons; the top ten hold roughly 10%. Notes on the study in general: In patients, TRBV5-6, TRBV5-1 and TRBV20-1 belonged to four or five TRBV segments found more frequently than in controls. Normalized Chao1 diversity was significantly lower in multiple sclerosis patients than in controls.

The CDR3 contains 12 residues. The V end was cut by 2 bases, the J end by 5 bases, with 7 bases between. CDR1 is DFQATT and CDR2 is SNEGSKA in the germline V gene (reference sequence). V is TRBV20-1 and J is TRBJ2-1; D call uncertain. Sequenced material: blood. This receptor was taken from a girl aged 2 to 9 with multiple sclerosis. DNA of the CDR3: TGCAGTGCTAGAAAGGGAAACAATGAGCAGTTCTTC. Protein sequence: CSARKGNNEQFF.